These T cell receptor beta chains were read from a single sample in a study of blood T cell repertoires in COVID-19. Profiled with immunoSEQ multiplex PCR; TCRdb holds only in-frame clones, not every one. Among about 230,000 clones, 70% to 90% were seen once, and the ten largest hold 11%. Sequenced: peripheral blood. Receptors originate from a man aged 45-60 years with COVID-19, enrolled during active disease. Each CDR3 is given with its conserved first and last residue. A D gene is named only where the DNA matches it firmly. Clone size is stated in some rows and not others, as once, few, many or a class when expanded.

V	D	J	size	DNA	CDR3
TRBV24-1	TRBD2	TRBJ2-1	NA	TGTGCCACCAGTGCCCAAGGGCGGGGAGGGTCTTATGAGCAGTTCTTC	CATSAQGRGGSYEQFF
TRBV5-6	NA	TRBJ1-2	NA	TGTGCCAGCAGCTCCCTAGACGGATATGGCTACACCTTC	CASSSLDGYGYTF
TRBV18	TRBD2	TRBJ2-5	NA	TGTGCCAGCTCCAGGACTAGCGGGGGTGTCGAGACCCAGTACTTC	CASSRTSGGVETQYF
TRBV18	TRBD1	TRBJ2-7	once	TGTGCCAGCTCACCGGGGGACGGACAGGGGAAGTACTTC	CASSPGDGQGKYF
TRBV30	TRBD1	TRBJ1-1	NA	TGTGCCCAATCAAAAGGGACAGGGAGTACTGAAGCTTTCTTT	CAQSKGTGSTEAFF
TRBV2	NA	TRBJ1-5	NA	TGTGCCAGCAGTAGTAGCAGGGTAATGGGTCTTCAGCCCCAGCATTTT	CASSSSRVMGLQPQHF
TRBV6-5	NA	TRBJ1-3	NA	TGTGCCAGCAGTACCCAACACACCCCTGGAAACACCATATATTTT	CASSTQHTPGNTIYF
TRBV9	NA	TRBJ2-7	NA	TGTGCCAGCAGCGGTACTGCGGGGCTGCCTAGCGAGCAGTACTTC	CASSGTAGLPSEQYF
TRBV7-8	NA	TRBJ1-6	NA	TGTGCCAGCAGCCAACGGTCAGGGAATTCACCCCTCCACTTT	CASSQRSGNSPLHF
TRBV27	NA	TRBJ2-1	NA	TGTGCCAGCAGTCCCCAGCGGAATGAGCAGTTCTTC	CASSPQRNEQFF
TRBV10-1	NA	TRBJ2-3	NA	TGCGCCAGCAGTGAGTCTTCTAACCCGGATACGCAGTATTTT	CASSESSNPDTQYF
TRBV4-2	NA	TRBJ1-5	NA	TGTGCCAGCAGCCCCCAGCAGGGGCAGGTGGGTCAGCCCCAGCATTTT	CASSPQQGQVGQPQHF
TRBV2	TRBD1	TRBJ2-2	NA	TGTGCCAGCAGTGAAACAACCGGGACAGGGGCTATCGGGGAGCTGTTTTTT	CASSETTGTGAIGELFF
TRBV12-3/TRBV12-4	TRBD1	TRBJ1-2	few	TGTGCCAGCAGTTCACAGGGGGCCGTTGGCTACACCTTC	CASSSQGAVGYTF
TRBV10-3	NA	TRBJ1-2	NA	TGTGCCATCTTAGACAGTCCCTATGGCTACACCTTC	CAILDSPYGYTF
TRBV6-6	NA	TRBJ1-6	NA	TGTGCCAGCAGTTACTCGGGCAGGGGCAATTCACCCCTCCACTTT	CASSYSGRGNSPLHF
TRBV28	TRBD2	TRBJ2-7	NA	TGTGGAGCGGGAAGTTCCTACGAGCAGTACTTC	CGAGSSYEQYF
TRBV15	NA	TRBJ2-7	NA	TGTGCCACCAGCAGAGATCGGGTACCCAACAACTACGAGCAGTACTTC	CATSRDRVPNNYEQYF
TRBV6-2/TRBV6-3	NA	TRBJ1-5	NA	TGTGCCAGCAGTTACTCTGGGAGTTATAGCAATCAGCCCCAGCATTTT	CASSYSGSYSNQPQHF
TRBV2	NA	TRBJ2-7	NA	TGTGCCAGCAGTGAAGGGCAGGCCTACTACGAGCAGTACTTC	CASSEGQAYYEQYF